The 13 T cell receptor beta chains below were found in one sample sequenced in a study of cytomegalovirus exposure and HLA in healthy donors (dated by TCRdb to about 2017). Library generation was performed with the immunoSEQ multiplex PCR assay. A mixture of 60 forward primers for TCR Vbeta segments and 13 reverse primers for TCR Jbeta segments was used in the multiplex PCR. Entries here come from immuneACCESS through TCRdb and include only in-frame sequences with V and J called. Some clones fail to appear in such tables; in the studies checked, an unresolved V gene covers under half of the shortfall, and the cause of the remainder is unknown. The sample records over 100,000 clones, over 70% of which are singletons. The ten largest clones add up to approximately 2.1% of the sample. The specimen was PBMCs. Receptors originate from a woman between 40 and 50 years old in good health and CMV-seropositive.

The V gene is TRBV7-2, the J gene TRBJ1-6, with 7 positions matching TRBD1. Trimming at V came to 5 bases and at J to 6 bases, leaving 7 bases not matched to a gene. CDR3 length equals 15 residues. Germline CDR1 is SGHTA and CDR2 is FQGNSA. The CDR3 bases are TGTGCCAGCAGCGCGACGGGACAGCCTAATTCACCCCTCCACTTT. It translates to CASSATGQPNSPLHF. The variable domain in full, with the rest retrieved from reference TRBV7-2 and TRBJ1-6, is GAGVSQSPSNKVTEKGKDVELRCDPISGHTALYWYRQSLGQGLEFLIYFQGNSAPDKSGLPSDRFSAERTGGSVSTLTIQRTQQEDSAVYLCASSATGQPNSPLHFGNGTRLTVT.

This sequence joins TRBV6-6 and TRBJ1-1, with a tentative D call TRBD1 (5 bases). Trimming cost V 8 bases and J 4 bases, with 17 bases left between them. CDR1 and CDR2 (germline): MNHNY, SVGAGI (reference sequence). This CDR3 is built from 14 residues. CDR3 in amino acids: CASGRNGGVTEAFF. The CDR3 DNA reads as TGTGCCAGCGGAAGAAACGGGGGGGTCACTGAAGCTTTCTTT.

The CDR3 sequence is CASSKRGRGGSQETQYF. The CDR3 nucleotides are TGTGCCAGCAGCAAACGCGGGAGAGGGGGAAGTCAAGAGACCCAGTACTTC. V gene TRBV11-3 combines with J gene TRBJ2-5; perhaps TRBD2 as D (7 bases). Trimming took off 5 bases at V and 2 bases at J, with 21 bases between the two ends. CDR1 is SGHNT, CDR2 YENEEA, per germline. There are 17 residues in the CDR3.

Concerning this clone: An end of the junction does not agree with germline; a read error may underlie this. The CDR3 spells CSSSGGGQGNTEAFF. DNA for the CDR3: TGTTCCAGCAGCGGGGGGGGACAGGGGAACACTGAAGCTTTCTTT. This chain connects TRBV7-9 to TRBJ1-1; 9 positions match TRBD1. Germline CDR1 is SEHNR and CDR2 is FQNEAQ (reference sequence). The CDR3 spans 15 residues.

This clone has just a few counts. The gene calls are TRBV4-1 and TRBJ2-3; 7 positions match TRBD2. From germline, CDR1 is MGHRA and CDR2 YSYEKL. After removal of 5 bases from V and 0 bases from J, the junction contained 8 bases not matched to a gene. The CDR3 loop spans 16 amino acids. CDR3 residues: CASSEAPSGSTDTQYF. The CDR3 nucleotides are TGCGCCAGCAGCGAAGCCCCTAGCGGTAGCACAGATACGCAGTATTTT.

The chain recombines TRBV7-9 with TRBJ1-3, with D possibly TRBD1 on 5 matching bases. Trimming left V 5 bases short and J 2 bases short, with 16 bases between. This CDR3 region has 16 residues. Germline loops: CDR1 SEHNR, CDR2 FQNEAQ (reference sequence). DNA for the CDR3: TGTGCCAGCAGCCCAACCAGGGAAAAGCCTGGAAACACCATATATTTT. Translated: CASSPTREKPGNTIYF. Complete variable domain (other parts from reference TRBV7-9 and TRBJ1-3): DTGVSQNPRHKITKRGQNVTFRCDPISEHNRLYWYRQTLGQGPEFLTYFQNEAQLEKSRLLSDRFSAERPKGSFSTLEIQRTEQGDSAMYLCASSPTREKPGNTIYFGEGSWLTVV.

The V gene is TRBV4-1, the J gene TRBJ2-5; D is ambiguous. CDR3 length equals 14 residues. Germline lookup yields CDR1 MGHRA and CDR2 YSYEKL. The ends were cut back, 1 base at V and 1 base at J, with 7 bases in the middle. The CDR3 nucleotides read TGCGCCAGCAGCCAAGTGTTACTCCAAGAGACCCAGTACTTC. Residues: CASSQVLLQETQYF.

The chain employs TRBV7-2 and TRBJ2-5; 11 nucleotides agree with TRBD2. CDR1 and CDR2 (germline): SGHTA, FQGNSA. The length of the CDR3 is 13 residues. The V gene end was trimmed by 6 bases and the J gene end by 5 bases; junction bases not matched to a gene: 2. For the CDR3, the DNA is TGTGCCAGCAGTTCTAGCGGGGGGGAGACCCAGTACTTC. Residues: CASSSSGGETQYF.

This chain connects TRBV4-2 to TRBJ2-5; D is undetermined. V was shortened by 7 bases and J by 4 bases, with 10 bases between the two germline ends. Germline V gene lookup returns CDR1 LGHNA and CDR2 YNFKEQ. The CDR3 length is 12 residues. CDR3 residues: CASKGEVETQYF. CDR3 nucleotide sequence: TGTGCCAGCAAAGGAGAGGTAGAGACCCAGTACTTC.

This chain joins TRBV28 and TRBJ2-5; 11 nucleotides align to TRBD1. CDR1 and CDR2 (germline): MDHEN, SYDVKM. The CDR3 covers 15 residues. Unmatched junction bases numbered 4, after V lost 2 bases and J lost 5 bases. The CDR3 region is CASSLGDRGWETQYF. CDR3 coding DNA: TGTGCCAGCAGTTTAGGGGACAGGGGGTGGGAGACCCAGTACTTC.

V and J are TRBV5-4 and TRBJ1-6, with unresolved D. This CDR3 has 16 residues. In germline, CDR1 is SGHNT, CDR2 YYREEE (reference sequence). The germline V and J ends were trimmed by 0 bases and 0 bases, with 7 bases remaining between them. CDR3 sequence (DNA): TGTGCCAGCAGCTTGGGCGGGAGCTCCTATAATTCACCCCTCCACTTT. Encoded protein: CASSLGGSSYNSPLHF.

The chain uses TRBV7-9 and TRBJ2-1, with 14 nucleotides matching TRBD2. CDR3 length: 17 amino acids. The J segment lost 5 bases and the V segment lost 0 bases, leaving 3 bases of the junction unmatched. CDR1 is SEHNR and CDR2 is FQNEAQ in the germline V gene (reference sequence). The CDR3 here is CASSLARLAGGNNEQFF. CDR3 sequence (DNA): TGTGCCAGCAGCTTAGCGAGACTAGCGGGAGGGAACAATGAGCAGTTCTTC.

The chain couples TRBV7-8 to TRBJ1-2, with 8 nucleotides matching TRBD1. This CDR3 has 14 amino acids. Germline CDR1 and CDR2: SGHVS and FQNEAQ. The V segment lost 5 bases and the J segment 2 bases; nucleotides outside the gene matches: 4. The CDR3 DNA reads as TGTGCCAGCAGCCCAGGACAGGGAAACTATGGCTACACCTTC. Amino acid sequence: CASSPGQGNYGYTF.